This T cell receptor (beta chain) was retrieved from a study of blood T cell repertoires in COVID-19. About the research overall: Samples representing acute and convalescent COVID-19 were sourced from the United States, Italy and Spain.

Repertoires were generated with immunoSEQ multiplex PCR, while TCRdb's copy carries only in-frame clones and drops some. The sample lists around 94,000 clones; 65% to 90% were seen once. This clone was seen just once. The J segment lost 8 bases and the V segment lost 5 bases, leaving 11 bases of the junction unmatched. The germline V gene encodes CDR1 MDHEN and CDR2 SYDVKM. This CDR3 region has 14 residues. The clonotype was recovered from a man at least 80 years old with acute or convalescent COVID-19. The chain carries TRBV28 and TRBJ1-1; 7 bases are shared with TRBD1. The source material was peripheral blood. CDR3 residues: CASSTQRGQTEAFF. CDR3 sequence (DNA): TGTGCCAGCAGTACCCAGAGGGGACAGACCGAAGCTTTCTTT.